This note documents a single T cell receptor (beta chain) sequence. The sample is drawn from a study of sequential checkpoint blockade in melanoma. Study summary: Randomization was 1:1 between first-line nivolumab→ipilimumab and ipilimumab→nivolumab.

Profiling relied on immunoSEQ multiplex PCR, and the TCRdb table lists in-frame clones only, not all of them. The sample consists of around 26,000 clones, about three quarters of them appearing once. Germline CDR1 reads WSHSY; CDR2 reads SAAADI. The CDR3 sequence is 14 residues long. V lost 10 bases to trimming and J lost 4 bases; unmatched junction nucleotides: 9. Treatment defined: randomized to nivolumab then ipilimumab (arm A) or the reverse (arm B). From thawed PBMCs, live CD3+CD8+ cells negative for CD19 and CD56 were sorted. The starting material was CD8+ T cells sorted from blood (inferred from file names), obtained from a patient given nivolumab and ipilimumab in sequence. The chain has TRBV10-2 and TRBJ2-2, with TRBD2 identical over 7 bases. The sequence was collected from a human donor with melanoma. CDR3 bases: TGCGCCACGGATGGGGGGGTGGGCACCGGGGAGCTGTTTTTT. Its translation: CATDGGVGTGELFF.